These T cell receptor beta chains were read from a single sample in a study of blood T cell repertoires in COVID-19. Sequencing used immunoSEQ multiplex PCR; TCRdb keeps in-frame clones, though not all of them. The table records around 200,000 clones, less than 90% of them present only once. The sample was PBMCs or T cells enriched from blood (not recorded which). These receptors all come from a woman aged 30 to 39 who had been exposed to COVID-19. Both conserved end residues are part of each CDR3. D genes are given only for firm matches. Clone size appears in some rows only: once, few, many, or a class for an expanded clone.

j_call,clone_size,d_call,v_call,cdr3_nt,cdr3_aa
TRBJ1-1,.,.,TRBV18,TGTGCCAGCTCACCAAGAATAGGGGAAACTGAAGCTTTCTTT,CASSPRIGETEAFF
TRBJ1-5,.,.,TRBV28,TGTGCCAGCAGTTCAAGGGGTTATAGCAATCAGCCCCAGCATTTT,CASSSRGYSNQPQHF
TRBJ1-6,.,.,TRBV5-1,TGCGCCAGCAGCGAGGGATTGTATAATTCACCCCTCCACTTT,CASSEGLYNSPLHF
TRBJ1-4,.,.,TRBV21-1,TGTGCCAGCAGCAACACCGGGACAGGGAGAGGAACTAATGAAAAACTGTTTTTT,CASSNTGTGRGTNEKLFF
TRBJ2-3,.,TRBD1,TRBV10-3,TGTGCCATCAGTACCGGGACAGGGGGCATTGTTGCAGATACGCAGTATTTT,CAISTGTGGIVADTQYF
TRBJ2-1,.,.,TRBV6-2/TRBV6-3,TGTGCCAGCAGTTACAGTTCAGGGTCGGGCAATGAGCAGTTCTTC,CASSYSSGSGNEQFF
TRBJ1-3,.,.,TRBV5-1,TGCGCCAGCAGCTTCGAGGGGGCTGGAAACACCATATATTTT,CASSFEGAGNTIYF
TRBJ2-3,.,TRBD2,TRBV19,TGTGCCAGTAGTGTCCTAGCGGGGGGGTTAGATACGCAGTATTTT,CASSVLAGGLDTQYF
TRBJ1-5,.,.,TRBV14,TGTGCCAGCAGCCAACAGGGGATCAATCAGCCCCAGCATTTT,CASSQQGINQPQHF
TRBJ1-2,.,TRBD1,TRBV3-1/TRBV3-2,TGTGCCAGCAGCCAACACGCAGGGGGCTCTAACTATGGCTACACCTTC,CASSQHAGGSNYGYTF
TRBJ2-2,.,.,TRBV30,TGTGCCTGGAGTGTACAAGTTCTGTCACAGTACACCGGGGAGCTGTTTTTT,CAWSVQVLSQYTGELFF
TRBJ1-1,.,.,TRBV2,TGTGCCAGCAGTGAAGCTGGAAGGTTAGCTGCTTTCTTT,CASSEAGRLAAFF
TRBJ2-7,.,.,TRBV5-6,TGTGCCAGCAGCTTGGCCGGTCCCGGTGAGCAGTACTTC,CASSLAGPGEQYF
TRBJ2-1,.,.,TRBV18,TGTGCCAGCTCACTCCAACAGACTGGACAAAATGAGCAGTTCTTC,CASSLQQTGQNEQFF
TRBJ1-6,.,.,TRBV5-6,TGTGCCAGCAGCTTGGGCTGGAATACAGGTCCCAGTTCACCCCTCCACTTT,CASSLGWNTGPSSPLHF
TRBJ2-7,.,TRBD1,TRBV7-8,TGTGCCAGCAGCTGGGACAGGAGATACGAGCAGTACTTC,CASSWDRRYEQYF
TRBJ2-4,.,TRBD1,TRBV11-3,TGTGCCAGCAGCCGTAGGACAGGGATCTGTCTGGCCAAAAACATTCAGTACTTC,CASSRRTGICLAKNIQYF
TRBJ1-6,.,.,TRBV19,TGTGCCAGTAGTCCCACAGGGCTCAATTCACCCCTCCACTTT,CASSPTGLNSPLHF
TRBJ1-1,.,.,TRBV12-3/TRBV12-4,TGTGCCAGCAGTTTGAGGAACACTGAAGCTTTCTTT,CASSLRNTEAFF
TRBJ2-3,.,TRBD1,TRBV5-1,TGCGCCAGCAGCAACGGACAGGCCAGCACAGATACGCAGTATTTT,CASSNGQASTDTQYF
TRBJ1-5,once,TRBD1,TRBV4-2,TGTGCCAGCAGCCAAGAAGGACAGGTGCTCAATCAGCCCCAGCATTTT,CASSQEGQVLNQPQHF
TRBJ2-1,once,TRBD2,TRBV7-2,TGTGCCAGCAGCTTCGTCCACGGGGGGACCTACAATGAGCAGTTCTTC,CASSFVHGGTYNEQFF
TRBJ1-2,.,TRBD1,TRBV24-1,TGTGCCACCAGTGACCGAGGGACAGTGGGCTACACCTTC,CATSDRGTVGYTF
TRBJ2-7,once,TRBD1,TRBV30,TGTGCCTGGAGCACAGGGGTAATCACGGACGAGCAGTACTTC,CAWSTGVITDEQYF
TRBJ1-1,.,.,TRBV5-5,TGTGCCAGCAGCCGCGGGGAGGAGGCTAGGAACACTGAAGCTTTCTTT,CASSRGEEARNTEAFF
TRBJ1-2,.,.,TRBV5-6,TGTGCCAGCAGCTTGGAGGAGGGCTACACCTTC,CASSLEEGYTF
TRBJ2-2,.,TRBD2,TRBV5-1,TGCGCCAGCTGGCGGGGGGCCCACACCGGGGAGCTGTTTTTT,CASWRGAHTGELFF